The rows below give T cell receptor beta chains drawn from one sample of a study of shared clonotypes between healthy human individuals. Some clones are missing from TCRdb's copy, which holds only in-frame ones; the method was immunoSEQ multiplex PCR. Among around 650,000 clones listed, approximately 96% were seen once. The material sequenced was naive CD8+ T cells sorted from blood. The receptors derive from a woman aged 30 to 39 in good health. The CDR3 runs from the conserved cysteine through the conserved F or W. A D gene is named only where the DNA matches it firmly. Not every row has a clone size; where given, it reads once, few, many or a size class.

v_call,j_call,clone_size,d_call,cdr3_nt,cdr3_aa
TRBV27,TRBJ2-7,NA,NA,TGTGCCAGCATTTCGGCCTACGGCAGCTACGAGCAGTACTTC,CASISAYGSYEQYF
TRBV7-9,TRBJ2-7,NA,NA,TGTGCCAGCAGCTTAGTGGGGAGCTCCTACGAGCAGTACTTC,CASSLVGSSYEQYF
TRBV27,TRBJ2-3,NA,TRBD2,TGTGCCAGCAGTTTATTTATGTGGCGGGGGGGGAGCCCAGATACGCAGTATTTT,CASSLFMWRGGSPDTQYF
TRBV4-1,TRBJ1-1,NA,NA,TGCGCCAGCAGCCAAGAAGAGGGTGGGCACCCTGAAGCTTTCTTT,CASSQEEGGHPEAFF
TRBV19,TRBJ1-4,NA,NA,TGTGCCAGTAGCACTCGCGGACAGCAAAGAAATGAAAAACTGTTTTTT,CASSTRGQQRNEKLFF
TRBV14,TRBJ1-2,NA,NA,TGTGCCAGCAGCCAAGACCAGGGTGGCTATGGCTACACCTTC,CASSQDQGGYGYTF
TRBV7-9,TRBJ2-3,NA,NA,TGTGCCAGCAGCCCTGCGGCAGGCTTGGCGGATACGCAGTATTTT,CASSPAAGLADTQYF
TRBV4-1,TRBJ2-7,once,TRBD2,TGCGCCAGCAGCCAAGTGCCGACTAGCGGGAGGTATGAGCAGTACTTC,CASSQVPTSGRYEQYF
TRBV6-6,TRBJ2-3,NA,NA,TGTGCCAGCAATTCGGGAGTAAGCACAGATACGCAGTATTTT,CASNSGVSTDTQYF
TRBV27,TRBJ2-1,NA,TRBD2,TGTGCCAGCAGTTTACCTGCGACTAGCGGGAGATCCTACAATGAGCAGTTCTTC,CASSLPATSGRSYNEQFF
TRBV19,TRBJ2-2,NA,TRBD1,TGTGCCAGTACCCTGGACAGGGTGTTTTACCCCGGGGAGCTGTTTTTT,CASTLDRVFYPGELFF
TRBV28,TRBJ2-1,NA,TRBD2,TGTGCCAGCAGTACCCGTCGACTAGCGGCACAAGGAGAGCAGTTCTTC,CASSTRRLAAQGEQFF
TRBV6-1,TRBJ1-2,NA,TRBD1,TGTGCCAGCAGTGAAGCGTTTTGGACAGGGACTTATGGCTACACCTTC,CASSEAFWTGTYGYTF
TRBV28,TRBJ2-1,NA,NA,TGTGCCAGCAGTTTTTTAAACGATATCTACAATGAGCAGTTCTTC,CASSFLNDIYNEQFF
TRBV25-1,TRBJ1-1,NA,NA,TGTGCCAGCAGTGAAACCCAGGGAAGGGACACTGAAGCTTTCTTT,CASSETQGRDTEAFF
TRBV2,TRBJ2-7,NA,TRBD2,TGTGCCAGCAGTCGGCTACTAGCGGGAGCTCACGAGCAGTACTTC,CASSRLLAGAHEQYF
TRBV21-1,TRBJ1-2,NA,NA,TGTGCCCTACCGCCCGGGACAGAGATCTATGGCTACACCTTC,CALPPGTEIYGYTF
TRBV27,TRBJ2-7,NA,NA,TGTGCCAGCAGTTTACTATCGGGTTACGGAGACGAGCAGTACTTC,CASSLLSGYGDEQYF
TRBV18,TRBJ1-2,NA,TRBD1,TGTGCCAGCTCACCCCGGGCCAGGGGGGACTATGGCTACACCTTC,CASSPRARGDYGYTF
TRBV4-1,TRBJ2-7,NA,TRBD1,TGCGCCAGCAGCCGGACAGGGGGCCACGAGCAGTACTTC,CASSRTGGHEQYF
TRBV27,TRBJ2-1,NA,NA,TGTGCCAGCAGTCCCCCGGACCGGTACAATGAGCAGTTCTTC,CASSPPDRYNEQFF
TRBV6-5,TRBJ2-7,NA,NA,TGTGCCAGCAGTTACTCGCGAAGGGGCCACGAGCAGTACTTC,CASSYSRRGHEQYF
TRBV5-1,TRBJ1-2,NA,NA,TGCGCCAGCAGCACAAGGACGGGAAACTATGGCTACACCTTC,CASSTRTGNYGYTF
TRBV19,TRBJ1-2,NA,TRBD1,TGTGCCAGTAGTATAGATTTTGGGACAGGTTTTTACACCTTC,CASSIDFGTGFYTF
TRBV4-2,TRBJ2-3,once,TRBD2,TGTGCCAGCAGCCAAGAACAGCGGGAGGTCGGCACAGATACGCAGTATTTT,CASSQEQREVGTDTQYF
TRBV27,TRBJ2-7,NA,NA,TGTGCCAGCAGCCTACAAGGTTCCTACGAGCAGTACTTC,CASSLQGSYEQYF
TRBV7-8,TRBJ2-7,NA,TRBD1,TGTGCCAGCAGCTCTCCAAAGGGACAGGATATGTACGAGCAGTACTTC,CASSSPKGQDMYEQYF
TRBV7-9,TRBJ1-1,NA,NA,TGTGCCAGCAGCTTACTTGTGTCTGGGAACACTGAAGCTTTCTTT,CASSLLVSGNTEAFF
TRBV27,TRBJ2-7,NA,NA,TGTGCCAGCTCTCCAGCGGCCTTCTACGAGCAGTACTTC,CASSPAAFYEQYF
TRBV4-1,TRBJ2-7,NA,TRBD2,TGCGCCAGCAGCCAAGAACTAGCGGCTTCCTACGAGCAGTACTTC,CASSQELAASYEQYF
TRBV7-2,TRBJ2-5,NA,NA,TGTGCCAGCAGCTCCGGACTATCCCTCCAGGAGACCCAGTACTTC,CASSSGLSLQETQYF
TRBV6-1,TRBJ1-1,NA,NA,TGTGCCAGCAGTGATCTGGGAAAGAACACTGAAGCTTTCTTT,CASSDLGKNTEAFF
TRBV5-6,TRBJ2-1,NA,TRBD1,TGTGCCAGCAGCTCAAACGCCGTTACAGGGGGTGGCACCTACAATGAGCAGTTCTTC,CASSSNAVTGGGTYNEQFF
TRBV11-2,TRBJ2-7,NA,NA,TGTGCCAGCAGCTTAGGCCTCAGCGGCGCCTCCTACGAGCAGTACTTC,CASSLGLSGASYEQYF
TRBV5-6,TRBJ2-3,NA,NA,TGTGCCAGCAGCTTGTCCCCTAAGTCGCAGTATTTT,CASSLSPKSQYF
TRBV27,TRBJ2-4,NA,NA,TGTGCCAGCAGTTTAAATACCTTCTACAAAAACATTCAGTACTTC,CASSLNTFYKNIQYF
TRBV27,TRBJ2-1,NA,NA,TGTGCCAGCAGCCCGGGCCGGGGTGGCGGCTACAATGAGCAGTTCTTC,CASSPGRGGGYNEQFF
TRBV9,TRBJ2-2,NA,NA,TGTGCCAGCAGCGTCGGGGGGAACACCGGGGAGCTGTTTTTT,CASSVGGNTGELFF
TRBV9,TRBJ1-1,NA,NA,TGTGCCAGCAGCGCCTACCTTGACAGGCAAGGCGCTGAAGCTTTCTTT,CASSAYLDRQGAEAFF
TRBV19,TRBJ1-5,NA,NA,TGTGCCAGTAGTATGGGCGGAAATCAGCCCCAGCATTTT,CASSMGGNQPQHF
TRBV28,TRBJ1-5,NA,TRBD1,TGTGCCAGCAGTCCCCCCCCAGGGGGCTTCAATCAGCCCCAGCATTTT,CASSPPPGGFNQPQHF
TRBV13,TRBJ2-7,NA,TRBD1,TGTGCCAGCAGCTTGAAGGGACAGGTAGGATCCGAGCAGTACTTC,CASSLKGQVGSEQYF
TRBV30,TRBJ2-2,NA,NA,TGTGCCTGGGGAACGGGAGTAGAATCCACCGGGGAGCTGTTTTTT,CAWGTGVESTGELFF
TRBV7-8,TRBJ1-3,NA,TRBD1,TGTGCCAGCAGCCTAGGGACAGGGTCGCCTACCTCTGGAAACACCATATATTTT,CASSLGTGSPTSGNTIYF
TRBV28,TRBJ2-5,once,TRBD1,TGTGCCAGCAGCAGAACTGGACAGGTCCGGGAAGAGACCCAGTACTTC,CASSRTGQVREETQYF
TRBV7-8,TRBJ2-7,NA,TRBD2,TGTGCCAGCAGTTACTGGCGGGAGGACGAGCAGTACTTC,CASSYWREDEQYF
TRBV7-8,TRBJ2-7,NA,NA,TGTGCCAGCAGCTCCTCGTCCCCAGGGAAAGGCTACGAGCAGTACTTC,CASSSSSPGKGYEQYF
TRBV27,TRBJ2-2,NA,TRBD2,TGTGCCAGCAGTCCCCAGTGGGGGGTTTCAGCGGGACCGAACACCGGGGAGCTGTTTTTT,CASSPQWGVSAGPNTGELFF
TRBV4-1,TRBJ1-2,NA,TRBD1,TGCGCCAGCAGCCAACGTGGGACAGGCTATGGCTACACCTTC,CASSQRGTGYGYTF
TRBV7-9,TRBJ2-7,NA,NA,TGTGCCAGCAGCTCCTCCGGGTACGAGCAGTACTTC,CASSSSGYEQYF
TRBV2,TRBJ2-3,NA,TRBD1,TGTGCCAGCAGACAGGGGGATAGAGATACGCAGTATTTT,CASRQGDRDTQYF
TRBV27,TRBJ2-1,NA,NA,TGTGCCAGCAGTTCCTTCGCGGGACGCGGATTAAATGAGCAGTTCTTC,CASSSFAGRGLNEQFF
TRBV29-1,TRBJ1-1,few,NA,TGCAGCGTTATCCACGATAGTTCTGAAGCTTTCTTT,CSVIHDSSEAFF
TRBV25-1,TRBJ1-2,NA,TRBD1,TGTGCCAGCAGTGGTGGGACAGGGAGGCCCTCGGGCTATGGCTACACCTTC,CASSGGTGRPSGYGYTF
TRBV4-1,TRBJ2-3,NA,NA,TGCGCCAGCAGCCAAGATTTAGCACCCGGAGCCACAGATACGCAGTATTTT,CASSQDLAPGATDTQYF
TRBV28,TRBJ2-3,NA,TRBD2,TGTGCCAGCAGTCCGGGACTAGCGGGAGCAGATACGCAGTATTTT,CASSPGLAGADTQYF
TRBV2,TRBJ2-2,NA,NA,TGTGCCAGCAGTGTTCCCGGGGAGCTGTTTTTT,CASSVPGELFF
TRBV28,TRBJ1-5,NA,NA,TGTGCCAGCGGGTGGGGTCAGCCCCAGCATTTT,CASGWGQPQHF